The clone carrying this T cell receptor beta chain was counted a few times. CDR1 and CDR2 from the germline V gene are LGHNT and FRNRAP. The CDR3 contains 12 residues. V lost 5 bases, J lost 11 bases, and 15 bases lay in between. Source study methods: For nucleated cells, counts were estimated from reference gene primer amplification. This table comes from immunoSEQ multiplex PCR, and its TCRdb copy is limited to in-frame clones, with some not included. Clone size and the V and J calls come from that table; the DNA yielded D and trimming. Of 140,000 to 150,000 clones detected, about 90% appear once; the ten largest clones hold roughly 4%. The data were taken from a study of blood T cell repertoires in COVID-19. About the study: The cDNA or gDNA used as material had been derived from T cells, B-cell-depleted T cells, or PBMCs.

V usage is TRBV12-5 and J usage is TRBJ1-1; no firm D call. The TCR was taken from a woman in her 40s who had been exposed to COVID-19. The sample was PBMCs or T cells enriched from blood (not recorded which). CDR3: CASGVAPREAFF. The CDR3 DNA is TGTGCTAGTGGTGTCGCGCCTCGTGAGGCTTTCTTT.